These T cell receptor beta chains were read from a single sample in a study of cytomegalovirus exposure and HLA in healthy donors. TCRdb's copy holds only in-frame clones and misses some; the assay was immunoSEQ multiplex PCR. The sample carries about 160,000 clones, 77% recorded once. The sample taken for sequencing was PBMCs. The receptors were gathered from a man aged 30 to 45 in good health and CMV-seropositive. Both conserved end residues are part of each CDR3. A D gene is named only where the DNA matches it firmly. Clone size is not always given. Where it is, it says once, few, many or a class for expanded clones.

>NA|NA|TRBV30|15|TRBJ1-2
TGTGCCTGGAGGTCGCACGCGACAGGCGTCCGGGGCTACACCTTC
CAWRSHATGVRGYTF
>TRBD2|NA|TRBV6-1|15|TRBJ2-7
TGTGCCAGCAGTCTACTAGCGGGGGGATTCTACGAGCAGTACTTC
CASSLLAGGFYEQYF
>TRBD1|NA|TRBV6-1|15|TRBJ1-4
TGTGCCAGCAGTGACCACAGGGGTCTCTATGAAAAACTGTTTTTT
CASSDHRGLYEKLFF
>TRBD1|NA|TRBV11-2|14|TRBJ1-1
TGTGCCAGCAGCTTCTGGGACAGGGACACTGAAGCTTTCTTT
CASSFWDRDTEAFF
>NA|NA|TRBV29-1|13|TRBJ2-6
TGCAGCGTGGGCCCATCTGGGGCCAACGTCCTGACTTTC
CSVGPSGANVLTF
>TRBD2|NA|TRBV19|17|TRBJ2-1
TGTGCCAGTAGTTACCCCGCCGGCCAGCGGGGTAGTGGTGAGCAGTTCTTC
CASSYPAGQRGSGEQFF
>TRBD1|NA|TRBV30|14|TRBJ2-7
TGTGCCTGGACCAGAGACAGGGGACCCTACGAGCAGTACTTC
CAWTRDRGPYEQYF
>TRBD2|NA|TRBV6-5|15|TRBJ2-1
TGTGCCAGCAGTCCCGGGACTAGCGTCCACAATGAGCAGTTCTTC
CASSPGTSVHNEQFF
>TRBD2|few|TRBV7-2|15|TRBJ2-1
TGTGCCAGCAGCCAGTGGGCGGGGGGTTACAATGAGCAGTTCTTC
CASSQWAGGYNEQFF
>NA|NA|TRBV4-3|18|TRBJ2-7
TGCGCCAGCAGCCAAGATGTGTCATGGCGGGGAAGCTCCTACGAGCAGTACTTC
CASSQDVSWRGSSYEQYF
>TRBD2|NA|TRBV27|16|TRBJ2-7
TGTGCCAGCAGCTACCGGGGAGGGTTTAGGGACTACGAGCAGTACTTC
CASSYRGGFRDYEQYF